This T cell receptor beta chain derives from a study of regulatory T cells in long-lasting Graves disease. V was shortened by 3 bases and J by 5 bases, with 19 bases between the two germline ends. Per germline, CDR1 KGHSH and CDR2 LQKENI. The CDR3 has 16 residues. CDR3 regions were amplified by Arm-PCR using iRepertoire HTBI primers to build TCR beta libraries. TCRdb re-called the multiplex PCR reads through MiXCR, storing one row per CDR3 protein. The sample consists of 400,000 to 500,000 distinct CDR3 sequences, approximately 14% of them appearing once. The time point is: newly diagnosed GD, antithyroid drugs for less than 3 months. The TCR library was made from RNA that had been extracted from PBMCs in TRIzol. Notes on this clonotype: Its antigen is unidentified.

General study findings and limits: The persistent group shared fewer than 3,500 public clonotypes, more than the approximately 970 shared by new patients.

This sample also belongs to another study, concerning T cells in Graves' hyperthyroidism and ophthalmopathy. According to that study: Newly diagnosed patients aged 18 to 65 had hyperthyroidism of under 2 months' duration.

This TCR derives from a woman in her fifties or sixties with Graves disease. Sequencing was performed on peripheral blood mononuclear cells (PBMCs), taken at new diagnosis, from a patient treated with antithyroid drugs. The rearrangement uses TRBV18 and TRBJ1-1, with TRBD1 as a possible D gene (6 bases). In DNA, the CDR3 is TGTGCCAGCTCACCCCGTGATTCGGGGGGCGGGACTGAAGCTTTCTTT. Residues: CASSPRDSGGGTEAFF.